What follows is one T cell receptor (beta chain) and its context. Antigen specificity is unknown. Here immunoSEQ multiplex PCR was the method, and the copy in TCRdb shows in-frame clones only, minus some. The sample holds 65,000 to 80,000 clones, almost 85% seen once. The CDR3 has 14 residues. CDR1 is MNHNY and CDR2 is SVGAGI in the germline V gene (reference sequence). V was pared by 6 bases and J by 6 bases, with 17 bases between. This sample was included in a study of OX40 agonist ivuxolimab in advanced cancers. Study-level background: Every patient in dose escalation had hepatocellular carcinoma, melanoma, renal cell or head and neck cancer.

Study-level results: Researchers report that CD8+ T cells had, on average, more expanded clones than CD4+. Expanded peripheral T-cell antigen specificity went undetermined. Low normalized clonal expansion also occurred in some nonresponding patients.

The sequencing here drew on CD4+ or CD8+ T cells sorted from blood, taken in a trial of the OX40 agonist ivuxolimab. The TCR sequence derives from an adult with an advanced solid tumor such as melanoma, head and neck, liver or kidney cancer. The chain uses TRBV6-6 and TRBJ1-1; perhaps TRBD1 as D (6 bases). As DNA, the CDR3 is TGTGCCAGCAGGATACAGGGCACGGGCTCTGAAGCTTTCTTT. This sequence encodes CASRIQGTGSEAFF.